A single T cell receptor beta chain is shown here with its context. This specimen belongs to a study of blood T cell repertoires in COVID-19. Overall study context: The samples span acute and convalescent COVID-19 from the United States, Italy and Spain. Sample material is recorded as cDNA or gDNA derived from T cells, B-cell-depleted T cells, or PBMCs.

The CDR3 length is 16 residues. Germline CDR1 and CDR2: LGHNA and YSLEER. V lost 0 bases to trimming and J lost 6 bases; unmatched junction nucleotides: 8. Original processing methods: Estimates of nucleated cell counts were drawn from the amplification of reference gene primers. The method was immunoSEQ multiplex PCR; TCRdb's version includes in-frame clones alone and lacks a portion of them. Clone size and V and J calls were adopted from that table, with D and trimming inferred from the DNA. The repertoire includes about 160,000 clones, about 83% of them detected once, and around 7.7% sits in the top ten.

The rearrangement uses TRBV4-3 and TRBJ1-5, with 7 positions matching TRBD1. The specimen was peripheral blood. The source of this sequence is a man aged 40-55 years who had recovered from COVID-19. The CDR3 DNA sequence: TGCGCCAGCAGCCAAGATGCGGGGCAGGGGGGTCAGCCCCAGCATTTT. Translating gives CASSQDAGQGGQPQHF.